The 32 T cell receptor beta chains below were found in one sample sequenced in a study of CD4 T cells in relation to SARS-CoV-2 and coronaviruses. Libraries were prepared by immunoSEQ multiplex PCR; TCRdb keeps only in-frame clonotypes and omits some of them. The data hold under 25,000 clones, with just under 80% observed a single time. Their target antigens are unknown. CD4+ T cells from unexposed donors were obtained before the COVID-19 pandemic (2011-2018). After ten to eleven days of culture, CD4+ T cells were isolated. The specimen sequenced was CD4+ T cells from PBMCs, cultured in vitro. All receptors derive from a human donor in good health.

The V gene is TRBV5-4, the J gene TRBJ2-3; 12 bases fit TRBD1. The germline V gene encodes CDR1 SGHNT and CDR2 YYREEE (reference sequence). The CDR3 loop spans 16 amino acids. The V segment lost 1 base and the J segment 6 bases; nucleotides outside the gene matches: 6. DNA of the CDR3: TGTGCCAGCAGCTTGTATGGGACAGGGGGCCCGGATACGCAGTATTTT. Protein: CASSLYGTGGPDTQYF. Looking up the rest from reference TRBV5-4 and TRBJ2-3 gives the full variable domain: ETGVTQSPTHLIKTRGQQVTLRCSSQSGHNTVSWYQQALGQGPQFIFQYYREEENGRGNFPPRFSGLQFPNYSSELNVNALELDDSALYLCASSLYGTGGPDTQYFGPGTRLTVL.

Here the CDR3 reads CASSDDNSGANVLTF. As DNA, the CDR3 is TGTGCCAGCAGTGACGACAACTCTGGGGCCAACGTCCTGACTTTC. The chain links TRBV6-4 to TRBJ2-6; unclear D gene. This CDR3 has 15 amino acids. Germline V lookup: CDR1 MRHNA, CDR2 SNTAGT. Deletions cut 2 bases from V and 0 bases from J, with 5 bases between.

The genes are TRBV29-1 and TRBJ2-3, with D perhaps assigned TRBD1 or TRBD2 (5 bases each). The CDR3 has 15 residues. CDR1 SQVTM and CDR2 ANQGSEA come from the germline V gene. With 4 bases removed from V and 0 bases from J, the gap between germline ends came to 14 bases. This CDR3 reads CSVGAGTDSTDTQYF. CDR3 bases: TGCAGCGTTGGGGCCGGGACCGACAGCACAGATACGCAGTATTTT.

This clone was picked up a small number of times. The J gene is TRBJ2-1, the V gene TRBV5-1, with TRBD1 matching over 7 bases. CDR3 size: 16 residues. Germline V CDR1 and CDR2: SGHRS, YFSETQ. After removal of 0 bases from V and 14 bases from J, the junction contained 17 bases not matched to a gene. This CDR3 is CASSLEGARSRPQEFF. DNA for the CDR3: TGCGCCAGCAGCTTGGAGGGGGCCAGGTCGAGACCCCAGGAGTTCTTC. Based on the CDR3 plus reference TRBV5-1 and TRBJ2-1, the full variable domain is KAGVTQTPRYLIKTRGQQVTLSCSPISGHRSVSWYQQTPGQGLQFLFEYFSETQRNKGNFPGRFSGRQFSNSRSEMNVSTLELGDSALYLCASSLEGARSRPQEFFGPGTRLTVL.

This clone has a handful of counts. This chain joins TRBV7-3 and TRBJ2-5; 9 bases map to TRBD1. Per germline, CDR1 SGHTA and CDR2 FQGTGA. J lost 4 bases, V lost 2 bases, and 5 bases had no gene match. This CDR3 has 15 amino acids. The CDR3 here is CASSLATGGAETQYF. In nucleotides, the CDR3 is TGTGCCAGCAGCTTAGCGACAGGGGGGGCAGAGACCCAGTACTTC.

The sample holds a few counts of this clone. The CDR3 protein is CAWSVSLSNQPQHF. CDR3 sequence (DNA): TGTGCCTGGAGTGTATCCCTTAGCAATCAGCCCCAGCATTTT. The chain recombines TRBV30 with TRBJ1-5; no reliable D call. Trimming cost V 0 bases and J 0 bases, with 6 bases left between them. CDR3 length: 14 amino acids. The germline V gene encodes CDR1 GTSNPN and CDR2 SVGIG (reference sequence).

V and J are TRBV18 and TRBJ2-1, with unresolved D. The length of the CDR3 is 13 residues. Trimming cost V 3 bases and J 8 bases, with 11 bases left between them. Germline V gene data show CDR1 as KGHSH and CDR2 as LQKENI. CDR3 in amino acids: CASSPRPLDEQFF. The DNA for the CDR3 is TGTGCCAGCTCACCTAGGCCCCTCGATGAGCAGTTCTTC.

The chain couples TRBV14 to TRBJ1-3; 7 bases map to TRBD1. The CDR3 runs 16 residues. Germline CDR1 and CDR2: SGHDN and FVKESK. J gave up 0 bases and V 7 bases, and 9 bases lay outside the gene matches. The CDR3 region is CASNPGQPGSGNTIYF. The DNA for the CDR3 is TGTGCCAGCAACCCGGGACAGCCGGGCTCTGGAAACACCATATATTTT.

The CDR3 sequence is CATSDLQPYPQHF. CDR3 in DNA: TGTGCCACCAGTGATTTGCAGCCGTATCCCCAGCATTTT. This chain uses TRBV24-1 with TRBJ1-5; D gene unclear. The ends were cut back, 0 bases at V and 10 bases at J, with 9 bases in the middle. Per the germline V gene, CDR1 is KGHDR and CDR2 is SFDVKD. The CDR3 loop spans 13 amino acids.

V is TRBV10-2 and J is TRBJ2-1, with 15 bases that match TRBD2. CDR3 length: 17 residues. CDR1 WSHSY and CDR2 SAAADI come from the germline V gene. The V segment lost 3 bases and the J segment 6 bases; nucleotides outside the gene matches: 6. The CDR3 coding sequence is TGCGCCAGCAGTGATCCGCGGACTAGCGGGAGGGCCAATGAGCAGTTCTTC. Translated: CASSDPRTSGRANEQFF.

In this sample, this clone turned up once. The V call is TRBV7-9, the J call TRBJ1-2; D is unresolved. Deletions cut 1 base from V and 5 bases from J, with 8 bases between. Germline V gives CDR1 SEHNR, CDR2 FQNEAQ (reference sequence). The CDR3 spans 13 residues. CDR3 protein: CASSLGDGYGYTF. The CDR3 DNA reads TGTGCCAGCAGCTTAGGTGACGGGTATGGCTACACCTTC.

This clone has more than one count but fewer than ten. The V call is TRBV4-1, the J call TRBJ2-7; D is ambiguous. The germline V and J ends were trimmed by 0 bases and 4 bases, with 13 bases remaining between them. In germline, CDR1 is MGHRA, CDR2 YSYEKL. CDR3 length: 15 amino acids. The CDR3 bases are TGCGCCAGCAGCCAAGATTCCTCCGCGGAGTACGAGCAGTACTTC. Translating gives CASSQDSSAEYEQYF.

The gene calls are TRBV6-5 and TRBJ2-7; D gene unclear. Germline loops: CDR1 MNHEY, CDR2 SVGAGI. Trimming left V 0 bases short and J 1 base short, with 10 bases between. This CDR3 has 15 amino acids. This CDR3 is CASSYSGLGSYEQYF. The CDR3 bases are TGTGCCAGCAGTTACTCGGGGTTAGGGTCCTACGAGCAGTACTTC.

V is TRBV29-1 and J is TRBJ2-5, with D uncertain. The CDR3 length is 17 residues. The V end lost 1 base, the J end lost 3 bases, and 21 bases lay between the germline ends. CDR1 is SQVTM and CDR2 is ANQGSEA in the germline V gene. In DNA form, the CDR3 reads TGCAGCGTTGAAGTATCTCGTGGGCCGGGTGTGAAAGAGACCCAGTACTTC. Amino acids: CSVEVSRGPGVKETQYF.

J is TRBJ2-1 and V is TRBV5-5; 9 bases match TRBD1. The CDR3 spans 14 residues. V dropped 4 bases and J dropped 6; count of bases not matched to a gene: 5. In germline, CDR1 is SGHKS, CDR2 YYEKEE (reference sequence). The CDR3 DNA follows: TGTGCCAGCAGCCCGGGACAGGGCTTCAATGAGCAGTTCTTC. It yields the protein CASSPGQGFNEQFF.

V usage is TRBV3-1 (or the pseudogene TRBV3-2) and J usage is TRBJ1-1, with D unclear. The CDR3 totals 13 residues. Germline loops: CDR1 LGHDT, CDR2 YNNKEL (reference sequence). V was shortened by 0 bases and J by 7 bases, with 9 bases between the two germline ends. Here the CDR3 DNA reads TGTGCCAGCAGCCAAGAGGGCGGAATTGAAGCTTTCTTT. This codes for CASSQEGGIEAFF.

The rearrangement links TRBV2 to TRBJ2-1; 10 bases fit TRBD2. The CDR3 length is 17 residues. Germline V CDR1 and CDR2: SNHLY, FYNNEI. Germline trimming cut 5 bases from V and 7 bases from J; bases unmatched to any gene: 14. The DNA for the CDR3 is TGTGCCAGCAGTTCTTTTGGACTAGCGGATTTCGAGAATGAGCAGTTCTTC. Translated: CASSSFGLADFENEQFF.

This rearrangement joins TRBV29-1 to TRBJ2-3, with 7 bases identical to TRBD1. CDR3 length: 16 residues. Trimming took 6 bases from V and 2 from J; bases not matched to a gene: 14. Germline CDR1 is SQVTM and CDR2 is ANQGSEA. CDR3 in DNA: TGCAGCGTGCTCGATGGGACAGCCAAATCCACAGATACGCAGTATTTT. Encoded protein: CSVLDGTAKSTDTQYF.

The chain is built from TRBV10-3 and TRBJ1-2, with D unclear. The germline CDR1 and CDR2 sequences are ENHRY and SYGVKD. The CDR3 has 13 amino acids. Trimming shortened V by 2 bases and J by 6 bases, and 10 bases separated the two germline ends. CDR3 loop: CAISEILENGYTF. DNA for the CDR3: TGTGCCATCAGTGAGATACTTGAGAATGGCTACACCTTC.

The V gene is TRBV10-3, the J gene TRBJ1-2, with D unclear. This CDR3 contains 15 residues. Germline lookup yields CDR1 ENHRY and CDR2 SYGVKD. Deletions cut 8 bases from V and 0 bases from J, with 16 bases between. CDR3 in amino acids: CAILSSKTSNYGYTF. Here the CDR3 DNA reads TGTGCCATCCTATCCTCAAAGACCTCTAACTATGGCTACACCTTC.

This clone has only a few counts. V gene TRBV24-1 combines with J gene TRBJ2-2; 11 bases are a match to TRBD1. The germline gives CDR1 KGHDR, CDR2 SFDVKD. This CDR3 region has 14 residues. V lost 10 bases, J lost 6 bases, and 6 bases stayed unmatched. The CDR3 DNA follows: TGTGCCACTACCGGGACAGGGGGGCCCGGGGAGCTGTTTTTT. It is translated as CATTGTGGPGELFF.

The CDR3 DNA reads as TGTGCCAGCAGCGAAAGTCCAGCGGGAGTGATCGCCGGGGAGCTGTTTTTT. Protein product: CASSESPAGVIAGELFF. V gene TRBV7-2 combines with J gene TRBJ2-2; the match to TRBD2 covers 8 bases. Germline V lookup: CDR1 SGHTA, CDR2 FQGNSA. The CDR3 contains 17 residues. V shed 5 bases and J 6 bases; nucleotides not matched to a gene: 14.

In its sample, this clone was seen a few times. This chain links TRBV9 with TRBJ2-2, with D perhaps assigned TRBD1 or TRBD2 (5 bases each). This CDR3 is 18 amino acids long. Germline CDR1 and CDR2: SGDLS and YYNGEE. Deletions cut 0 bases from V and 0 bases from J, with 15 bases between. The CDR3 protein is CASSVAGTPNANTGELFF. The CDR3 DNA follows: TGTGCCAGCAGCGTAGCCGGGACGCCAAACGCGAACACCGGGGAGCTGTTTTTT.

The rearrangement joins TRBV28 to TRBJ1-3, with D tentatively TRBD1 (6 bases). This CDR3 spans 14 amino acids. The V and J ends lost 3 bases and 2 bases respectively, with 8 bases between them. Looked up from germline, CDR1 is MDHEN and CDR2 is SYDVKM. Here the CDR3 reads CASSFRGAGNTIYF. CDR3 DNA: TGTGCCAGCAGTTTCAGGGGCGCTGGAAACACCATATATTTT.

The V gene is TRBV24-1, the J gene TRBJ2-1, with D perhaps given as TRBD1 or TRBD2 (5 bases each). The germline gives CDR1 KGHDR, CDR2 SFDVKD. Trimming took off 9 bases at V and 4 bases at J, with 12 bases between the two ends. The CDR3 runs 13 residues. CDR3 DNA sequence: TGTGCCACCGGGCAGGGACCTTACAATGAGCAGTTCTTC. Its protein product is CATGQGPYNEQFF.

The gene calls are TRBV3-1 (or the pseudogene TRBV3-2) and TRBJ1-2, with unresolved D. With 5 bases removed from V and 7 bases from J, the gap between germline ends came to 11 bases. Germline loops: CDR1 LGHDT, CDR2 YNNKEL (reference sequence). CDR3 length equals 12 residues. CDR3 bases: TGTGCCAGCAGCTCCGACCTATTTGGCTACACCTTC. It specifies CASSSDLFGYTF.

There are a few counts of this clone. The CDR3 here is CASSPNSGSASYEQYF. The CDR3 DNA is TGTGCCAGCTCACCTAATAGCGGGAGCGCTTCCTACGAGCAGTACTTC. The chain links TRBV18 to TRBJ2-7, with 9 positions matching TRBD2. V trimming: 3 bases; J trimming: 1 base; junction bases outside the gene matches: 7. The CDR3 covers 16 residues. The germline CDR1 and CDR2 sequences are KGHSH and LQKENI.

This chain connects TRBV7-3 to TRBJ1-2; a possible D gene is TRBD1 (6 bases). Per the germline V gene, CDR1 is SGHTA and CDR2 is FQGTGA. This CDR3 is 14 amino acids long. Trimming took off 2 bases at V and 3 bases at J, with 10 bases between the two ends. CDR3 region: CASSLGGADYGYTF. The DNA for the CDR3 is TGTGCCAGCAGCTTAGGGGGGGCGGACTATGGCTACACCTTC. The full variable domain, completed using reference TRBV7-3 and TRBJ1-2, is GAGVSQTPSNKVTEKGKYVELRCDPISGHTALYWYRQSLGQGPEFLIYFQGTGAADDSGLPNDRFFAVRPEGSVSTLKIQRTERGDSAVYLCASSLGGADYGYTFGSGTRLTVV.

The rearrangement joins TRBV7-8 to TRBJ2-1, with D tentatively TRBD2 (8 bases). The germline V gene has CDR1 SGHVS and CDR2 FQNEAQ. The CDR3 is made up of 13 amino acids. Trimming shortened V by 3 bases and J by 15 bases, and 18 bases separated the two germline ends. The DNA of the CDR3 is TGTGCCAGCAGCTTGTTAGCGGGAAGGGGGCGGTTCTTC. This codes for CASSLLAGRGRFF.

The rearrangement links TRBV6-4 to TRBJ2-7; possibly TRBD1 for D (7 bases). Germline CDR1 MRHNA, CDR2 SNTAGT. The germline V and J ends were trimmed by 6 bases and 2 bases, with 17 bases remaining between them. This CDR3 spans 15 amino acids. CDR3 DNA sequence: TGTGCCAGCAGATTTTTGGCAGGGGGGACCTACGAGCAGTACTTC. This translates into CASRFLAGGTYEQYF.

This clone was seen a single time. The CDR3 loop is CASSTGFDSPLHF. Here the CDR3 DNA reads TGTGCCAGCAGTACGGGATTTGATTCACCCCTCCACTTT. V is TRBV11-3 and J is TRBJ1-6, with D hard to call. Germline V gene lookup returns CDR1 SGHNT and CDR2 YENEEA. The CDR3 extends over 13 amino acids. The V end lost 6 bases, the J end lost 8 bases, and 11 bases lay between the germline ends.

As DNA, the CDR3 is TGTGCCAGCAGCCCCGGGACTAGCGTTCCTCATGAGCAGTTCTTC. It is translated as CASSPGTSVPHEQFF. This rearrangement joins TRBV7-3 to TRBJ2-1, with TRBD2 matching over 10 bases. The CDR3 is 15 amino acids. V lost 5 bases and J lost 8; bases outside the gene matches: 9. CDR1 is SGHTA, CDR2 FQGTGA, per germline.